Below are 11 T cell receptor beta chains sequenced from a single sample in a study of T cells in women clearing cervical HPV infection. TCRdb's copy holds only in-frame clones and misses some; the assay was immunoSEQ multiplex PCR. This sample's table reports tens of thousands of clones. The sample consisted of blood buffy coat. These receptors all stem from a woman between 18 and 69 years old with a cervical HPV16 infection that either progressed to CIN3+ or cleared (not recorded which).

With regard to this clone: The read terminates 3 residues before the CDR3 end, so the remaining end is supplied by the germline J gene. The rearrangement uses TRBV7-9 and TRBJ2-5, with 8 positions matching TRBD2. The CDR3 is 15 amino acids. V dropped 4 bases and J dropped 3; count of bases not matched to a gene: 7. The germline gives CDR1 SEHNR, CDR2 FQNEAQ (reference sequence). The CDR3 loop is CASSSQRGFEETQYF. The covered CDR3 bases are TGTGCCAGCAGCTCCCAGCGGGGGTTTGAAGAGACC.

As to this clone: The read falls 3 residues short of the CDR3 end, and the missing part is taken from the germline J gene. The rearrangement links TRBV20-1 to TRBJ2-7; D not resolved. The germline CDR1 and CDR2 sequences are DFQATT and SNEGSKA (reference sequence). CDR3 size: 13 residues. Trimming pared 3 bases from V and 3 bases from J, leaving 12 bases between. The part of the CDR3 DNA that was read is TGCAGTGCTAGTGTTTCGGGTTTCTACGAG. It codes for CSASVSGFYE. The entire CDR3 protein is CSASVSGFYEQYF.

Worth noting for this clone: Sequencing ends 3 residues short of the CDR3 end; the germline J gene provides the rest. The chain couples TRBV29-1 to TRBJ2-3; D could derive from TRBD1 or TRBD2 (5 bases each). Trimming pared 2 bases from V and 8 bases from J, leaving 14 bases between. The CDR3 length is 13 residues. Per the germline V gene, CDR1 is SQVTM and CDR2 is ANQGSEA. This CDR3 reads CSVEKASRGTQYF. The covered CDR3 bases are TGCAGCGTTGAAAAGGCTTCGAGGGGTACG.

A word on this clone: Sequencing ends 3 residues short of the CDR3 end; the germline J gene provides the rest. V gene TRBV18 combines with J gene TRBJ2-1; 8 bases fit TRBD2. CDR3 size: 15 residues. Germline CDR1 reads KGHSH; CDR2 reads LQKENI. With V trimmed by 3 bases and J by 9 bases, 10 bases remained unmatched. The CDR3 spells CASSPPGGRGGEQFF. The CDR3 bases that were read are TGTGCCAGCTCACCTCCGGGGGGGAGAGGCGGTGAG.

Concerning this clone itself: The sequenced fragment ends 3 residues before the CDR3 boundary, so the rest is inferred from the germline J gene. This rearrangement joins TRBV27 to TRBJ1-6; 7 bases match TRBD1. The junction had 6 bases not matched to a gene; V was cut back by 6 bases and J by 7 bases. This CDR3 is built from 14 residues. Per germline, CDR1 MNHEY and CDR2 SMNVEV (reference sequence). The CDR3 is CASRGGTANSPLHF. CDR3 DNA (partial): TGTGCCAGCAGGGGCGGGACAGCGAATTCACCC.

Regarding this clone: The read ends 3 residues before the CDR3 terminus; that terminus is restored from the germline J gene. The rearrangement joins TRBV7-8 to TRBJ2-7, with D unresolved. V was trimmed by 4 bases and J by 5 bases, leaving 24 bases between them. The CDR3 loop spans 17 amino acids. The germline gives CDR1 SGHVS, CDR2 FQNEAQ. CDR3 DNA, as far as it was read: TGTGCCAGCAGCTCCAGCCCTAGTAGGTCTCTTCCCAACGAG. Translated, it gives CASSSSPSRSLPNE. In full, the CDR3 reads CASSSSPSRSLPNEQYF.

Of note for this clone: The observed sequence ends 3 residues before the CDR3 terminus, with the missing tail filled in from the germline J gene. The chain links TRBV10-3 to TRBJ1-3; tentatively, D is TRBD1 (6 bases). Germline CDR1 is ENHRY and CDR2 is SYGVKD. Trimming cost V 6 bases and J 0 bases, with 12 bases left between them. The CDR3 loop spans 15 amino acids. CDR3 bases read: TGTGCCATCAGACCGACAGGAAACTCTGGAAACACC. Translation gives CAIRPTGNSGNT. The full CDR3 sequence reads CAIRPTGNSGNTIYF.

As to this clone: With the read ending 3 residues before the CDR3 end, the germline J gene is used to fill in that end. The rearrangement joins TRBV5-1 to TRBJ1-2; TRBD1 matches 7 bases. The junction had 4 bases not matched to a gene; V was cut back by 0 bases and J by 2 bases. CDR3 length equals 15 residues. Per germline, CDR1 SGHRS and CDR2 YFSETQ. The CDR3 sequence is CASSLEGGRNYGYTF. The part of the CDR3 DNA that was read is TGCGCCAGCAGCTTGGAAGGGGGCAGAAACTATGGC.

As to this clone: The read halts 3 residues ahead of the CDR3 end, with the missing end drawn from the germline J gene. The J gene is TRBJ2-6, the V gene TRBV20-1; possibly TRBD1 for D (5 bases). V shed 4 bases and J shed 1 base, with 5 bases lying between them. Germline V CDR1 and CDR2: DFQATT, SNEGSKA (reference sequence). This CDR3 is built from 13 residues. CDR3 residues: CSATGSGANVLTF. Partial CDR3 DNA: TGCAGTGCTACAGGGTCTGGGGCCAACGTC.

About this clone: The read ends 3 residues before the CDR3 terminus; that terminus is restored from the germline J gene. V and J are TRBV5-5 and TRBJ2-3; 8 bases fit TRBD2. The trim removed 2 bases at V and 2 bases at J, leaving 4 bases unmatched. CDR1 and CDR2 (germline): SGHKS, YYEKEE (reference sequence). This CDR3 comprises 15 residues. CDR3 loop: CASSFGLADTDTQYF. The CDR3 DNA, read in part, is TGTGCCAGCAGCTTTGGACTAGCTGACACAGATACG. Combining the CDR3 with reference TRBV5-5 and TRBJ2-3 gives the whole variable domain DAGVTQSPTHLIKTRGQQVTLRCSPISGHKSVSWYQQVLGQGPQFIFQYYEKEERGRGNFPDRFSARQFPNYSSELNVNALLLGDSALYLCASSFGLADTDTQYFGPGTRLTVL.

In regard to this clone: Relative to the germline gene, one junction end is altered; a read error may explain this. The read halts 3 residues ahead of the CDR3 end, with the missing end drawn from the germline J gene. The rearrangement joins TRBV20-1 to TRBJ1-2; TRBD1 is a possible D gene (5 bases). The CDR3 contains 16 residues. Per germline, CDR1 DFQATT and CDR2 SNEGSKA (reference sequence). The CDR3 bases that were read are TGCGGTGCTACTAGTTTGGCGGGGGGAAGCTGGGATGAG. It translates to CGATSLAGGSWDE. The CDR3 in its entirety is CGATSLAGGSWDEYTF.